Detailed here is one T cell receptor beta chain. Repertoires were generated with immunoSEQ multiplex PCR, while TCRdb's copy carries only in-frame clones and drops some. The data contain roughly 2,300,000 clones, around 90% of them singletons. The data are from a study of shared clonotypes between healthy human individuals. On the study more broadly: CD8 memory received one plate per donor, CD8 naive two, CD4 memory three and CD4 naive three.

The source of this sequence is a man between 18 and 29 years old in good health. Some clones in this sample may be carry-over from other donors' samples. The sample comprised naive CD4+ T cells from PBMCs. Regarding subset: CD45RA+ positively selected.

In DNA, the CDR3 is TGTGCCGCTACAGGGGTGGGCTATGGCTACACCTTC. Translating gives CAATGVGYGYTF. The chain is built from TRBV28 and TRBJ1-2; 7 bases map to TRBD1. The germline gives CDR1 MDHEN, CDR2 SYDVKM. This CDR3 has 12 residues. Unmatched junction bases numbered 7, after V lost 11 bases and J lost 4 bases.